Shown below are 6 T cell receptor beta chains from a single sample sequenced in a study of blood T cell repertoires in COVID-19. The assay was immunoSEQ multiplex PCR, and TCRdb's table has in-frame clones only and misses some. The sample includes about 170,000 clones, approximately 82% of them seen just once. Sequencing was done on a sample of peripheral blood. These receptors came from a woman in her sixties or seventies who had recovered from COVID-19.

In its sample, this clone was seen a few times. This chain joins TRBV15 and TRBJ2-4; D remains unclear. V was clipped by 0 bases and J by 3 bases, with 18 bases between them. Germline assignment: CDR1 LNHNV and CDR2 YYDKDF (reference sequence). This CDR3 spans 18 amino acids. Here the CDR3 reads CATSRDASGRLYKNIQYF. The CDR3 DNA follows: TGTGCCACCAGCAGAGATGCCTCGGGTAGATTATACAAAAACATTCAGTACTTC.

V usage is TRBV28 and J usage is TRBJ1-1; weak D call: TRBD1 (5 bases). Trimming pared 8 bases from V and 0 bases from J, leaving 25 bases between. This CDR3 is 18 amino acids long. Germline CDR1 and CDR2: MDHEN and SYDVKM. The CDR3 DNA reads as TGTGCCAGCCCTCCCATGAATGGTGGGGCAGGTATGAACACTGAAGCTTTCTTT. Encoded protein: CASPPMNGGAGMNTEAFF.

This clone was seen just once. The chain employs TRBV18 and TRBJ1-4; 9 nucleotides agree with TRBD1. The CDR3 has 15 residues. J gave up 7 bases and V 3 bases, and 6 bases lay outside the gene matches. Germline assignment: CDR1 KGHSH and CDR2 LQKENI. The CDR3 loop is CASSPTGGASEKLFF. The CDR3 DNA is TGTGCCAGCTCACCCACAGGGGGCGCGAGTGAAAAACTGTTTTTT.

The chain uses TRBV7-2 and TRBJ2-3, with D tentatively TRBD2 (6 bases). This CDR3 region has 13 residues. CDR1 is SGHTA, CDR2 FQGNSA, per germline. Trimming shortened V by 5 bases and J by 4 bases, and 10 bases separated the two germline ends. The DNA for the CDR3 is TGTGCCAGCAGCCCCCGGGACTCAGATACGCAGTATTTT. Its protein is CASSPRDSDTQYF.

DNA of the CDR3: TGTGCCAGCAGTTACACAGGGGATCGGGGCACAGATACGCAGTATTTT. It specifies CASSYTGDRGTDTQYF. The chain links TRBV6-6 to TRBJ2-3; TRBD1 agrees at 7 bases. Germline trimming cut 2 bases from V and 1 base from J; bases unmatched to any gene: 6. The CDR3 is 16 amino acids. CDR1 and CDR2 (germline): MNHNY, SVGAGI (reference sequence).

In DNA, the CDR3 is TGTGCCAGCAGCCCCAGGAGGAACGCCGACGAGCAGTACTTC. It translates to CASSPRRNADEQYF. The rearrangement joins TRBV11-2 to TRBJ2-7; D perhaps matches TRBD2 (5 bases). CDR1 is SGHAT, CDR2 FQNNGV, per germline. This CDR3 region has 14 residues. Between the trimmed V and J ends, which lost 5 bases and 5 bases, there was a span of 16 bases.